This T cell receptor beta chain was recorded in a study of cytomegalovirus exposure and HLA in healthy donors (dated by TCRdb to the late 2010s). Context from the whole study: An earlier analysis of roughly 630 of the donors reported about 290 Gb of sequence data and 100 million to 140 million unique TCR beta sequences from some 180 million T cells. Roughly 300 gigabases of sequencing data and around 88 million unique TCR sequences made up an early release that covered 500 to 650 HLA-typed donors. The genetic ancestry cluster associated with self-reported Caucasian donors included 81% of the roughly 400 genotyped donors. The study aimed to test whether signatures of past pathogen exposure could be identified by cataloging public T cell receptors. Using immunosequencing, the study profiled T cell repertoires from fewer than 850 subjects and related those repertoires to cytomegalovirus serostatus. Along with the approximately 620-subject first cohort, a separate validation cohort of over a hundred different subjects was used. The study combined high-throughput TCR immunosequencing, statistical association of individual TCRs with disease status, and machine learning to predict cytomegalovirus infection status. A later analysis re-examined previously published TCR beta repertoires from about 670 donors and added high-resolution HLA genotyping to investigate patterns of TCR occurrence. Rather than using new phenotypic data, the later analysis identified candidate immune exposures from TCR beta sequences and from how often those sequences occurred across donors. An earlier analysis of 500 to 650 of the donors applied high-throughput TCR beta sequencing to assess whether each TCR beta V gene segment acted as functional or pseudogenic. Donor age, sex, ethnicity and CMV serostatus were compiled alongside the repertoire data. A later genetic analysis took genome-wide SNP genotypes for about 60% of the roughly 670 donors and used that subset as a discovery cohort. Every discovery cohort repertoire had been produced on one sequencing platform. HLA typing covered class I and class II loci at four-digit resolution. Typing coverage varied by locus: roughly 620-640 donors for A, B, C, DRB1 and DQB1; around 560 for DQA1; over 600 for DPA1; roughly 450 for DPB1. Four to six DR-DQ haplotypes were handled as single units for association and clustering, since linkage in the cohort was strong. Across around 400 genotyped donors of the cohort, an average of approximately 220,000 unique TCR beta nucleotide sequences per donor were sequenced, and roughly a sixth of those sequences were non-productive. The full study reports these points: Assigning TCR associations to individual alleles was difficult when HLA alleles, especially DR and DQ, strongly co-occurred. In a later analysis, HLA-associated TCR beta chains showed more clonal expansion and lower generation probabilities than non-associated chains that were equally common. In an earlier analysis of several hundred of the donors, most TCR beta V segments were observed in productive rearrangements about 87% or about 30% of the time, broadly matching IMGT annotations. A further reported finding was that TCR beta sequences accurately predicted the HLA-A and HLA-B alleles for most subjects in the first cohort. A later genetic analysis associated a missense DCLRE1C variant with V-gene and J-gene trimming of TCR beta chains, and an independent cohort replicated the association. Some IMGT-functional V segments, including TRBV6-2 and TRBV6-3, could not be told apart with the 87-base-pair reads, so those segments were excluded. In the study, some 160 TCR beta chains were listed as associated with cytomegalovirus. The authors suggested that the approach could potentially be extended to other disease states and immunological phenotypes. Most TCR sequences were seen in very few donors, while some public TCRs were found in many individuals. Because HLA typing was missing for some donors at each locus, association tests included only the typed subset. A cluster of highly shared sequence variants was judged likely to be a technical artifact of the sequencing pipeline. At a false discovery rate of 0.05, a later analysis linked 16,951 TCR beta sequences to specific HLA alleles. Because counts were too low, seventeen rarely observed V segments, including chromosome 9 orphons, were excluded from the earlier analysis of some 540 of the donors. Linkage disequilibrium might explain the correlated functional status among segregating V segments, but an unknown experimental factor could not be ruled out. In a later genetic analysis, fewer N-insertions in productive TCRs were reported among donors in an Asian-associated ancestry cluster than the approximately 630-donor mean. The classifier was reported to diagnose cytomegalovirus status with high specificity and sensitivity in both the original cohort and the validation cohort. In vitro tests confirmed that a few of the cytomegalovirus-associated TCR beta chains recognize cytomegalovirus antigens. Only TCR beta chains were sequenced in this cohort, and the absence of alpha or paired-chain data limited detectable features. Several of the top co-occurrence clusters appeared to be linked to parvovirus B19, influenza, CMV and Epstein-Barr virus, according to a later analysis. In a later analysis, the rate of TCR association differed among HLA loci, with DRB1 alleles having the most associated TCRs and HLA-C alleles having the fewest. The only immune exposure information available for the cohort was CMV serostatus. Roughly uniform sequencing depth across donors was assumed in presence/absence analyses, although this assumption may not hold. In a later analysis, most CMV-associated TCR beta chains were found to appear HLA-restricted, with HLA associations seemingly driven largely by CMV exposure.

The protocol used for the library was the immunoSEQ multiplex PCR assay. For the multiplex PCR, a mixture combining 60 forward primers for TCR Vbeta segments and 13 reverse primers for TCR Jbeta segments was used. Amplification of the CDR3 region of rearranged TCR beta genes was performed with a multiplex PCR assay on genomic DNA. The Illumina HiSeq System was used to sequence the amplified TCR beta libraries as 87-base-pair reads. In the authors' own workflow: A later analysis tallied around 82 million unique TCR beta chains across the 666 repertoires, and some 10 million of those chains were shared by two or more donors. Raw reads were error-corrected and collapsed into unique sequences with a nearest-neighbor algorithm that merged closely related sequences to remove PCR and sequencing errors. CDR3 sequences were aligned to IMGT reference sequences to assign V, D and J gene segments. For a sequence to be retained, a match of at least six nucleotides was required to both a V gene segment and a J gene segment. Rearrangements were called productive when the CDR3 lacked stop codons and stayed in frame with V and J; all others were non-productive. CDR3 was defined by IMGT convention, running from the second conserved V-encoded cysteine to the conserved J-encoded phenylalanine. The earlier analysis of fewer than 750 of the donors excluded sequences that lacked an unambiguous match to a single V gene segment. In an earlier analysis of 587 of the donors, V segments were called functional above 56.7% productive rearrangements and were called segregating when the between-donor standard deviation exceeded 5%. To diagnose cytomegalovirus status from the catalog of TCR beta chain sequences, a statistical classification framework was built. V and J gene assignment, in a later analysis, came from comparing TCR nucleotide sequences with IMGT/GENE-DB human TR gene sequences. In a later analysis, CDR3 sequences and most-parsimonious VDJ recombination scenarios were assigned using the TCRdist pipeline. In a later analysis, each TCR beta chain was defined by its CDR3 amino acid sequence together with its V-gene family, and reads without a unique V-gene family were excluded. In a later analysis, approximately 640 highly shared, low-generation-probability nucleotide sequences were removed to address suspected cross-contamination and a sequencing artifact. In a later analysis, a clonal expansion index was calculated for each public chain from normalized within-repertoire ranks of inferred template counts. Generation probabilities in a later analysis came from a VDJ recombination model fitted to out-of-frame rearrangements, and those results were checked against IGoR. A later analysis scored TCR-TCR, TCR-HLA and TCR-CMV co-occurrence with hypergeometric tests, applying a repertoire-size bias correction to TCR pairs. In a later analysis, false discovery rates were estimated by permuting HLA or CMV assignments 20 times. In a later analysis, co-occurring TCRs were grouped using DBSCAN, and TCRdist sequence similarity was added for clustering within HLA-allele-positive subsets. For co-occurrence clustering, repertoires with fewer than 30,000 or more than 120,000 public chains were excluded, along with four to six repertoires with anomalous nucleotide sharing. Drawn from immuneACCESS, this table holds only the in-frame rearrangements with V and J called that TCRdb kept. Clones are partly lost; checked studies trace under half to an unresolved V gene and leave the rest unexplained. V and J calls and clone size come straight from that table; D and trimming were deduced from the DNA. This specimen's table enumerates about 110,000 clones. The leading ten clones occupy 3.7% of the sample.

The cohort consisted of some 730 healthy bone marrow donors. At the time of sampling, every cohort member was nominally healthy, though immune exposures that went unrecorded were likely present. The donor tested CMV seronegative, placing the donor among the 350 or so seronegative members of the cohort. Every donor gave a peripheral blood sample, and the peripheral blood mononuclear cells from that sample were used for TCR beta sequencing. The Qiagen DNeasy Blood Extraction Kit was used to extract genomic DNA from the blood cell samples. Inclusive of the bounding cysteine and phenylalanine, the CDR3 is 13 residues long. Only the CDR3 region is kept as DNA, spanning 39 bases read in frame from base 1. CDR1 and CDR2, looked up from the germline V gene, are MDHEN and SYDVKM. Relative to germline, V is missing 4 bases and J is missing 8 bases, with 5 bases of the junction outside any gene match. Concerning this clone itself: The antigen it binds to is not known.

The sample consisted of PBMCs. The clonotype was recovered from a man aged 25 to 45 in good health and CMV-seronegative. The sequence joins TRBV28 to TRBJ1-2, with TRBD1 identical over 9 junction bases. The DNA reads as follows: TGTGCCAGCAGTTGGGACAGGGTCGAGGGCTACACCTTC. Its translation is CASSWDRVEGYTF.